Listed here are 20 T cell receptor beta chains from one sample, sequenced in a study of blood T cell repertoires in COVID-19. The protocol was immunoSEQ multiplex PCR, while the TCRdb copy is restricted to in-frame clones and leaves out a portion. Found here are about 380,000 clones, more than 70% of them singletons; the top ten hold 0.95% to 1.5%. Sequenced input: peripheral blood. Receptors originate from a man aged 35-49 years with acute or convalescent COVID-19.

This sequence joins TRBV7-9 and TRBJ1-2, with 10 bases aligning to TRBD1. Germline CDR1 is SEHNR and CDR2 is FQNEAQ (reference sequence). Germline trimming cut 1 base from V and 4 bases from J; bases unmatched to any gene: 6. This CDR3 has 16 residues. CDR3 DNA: TGTGCCAGCAGCTTAGGCTGGGACAGGGGAGTCTATGGCTACACCTTC. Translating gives CASSLGWDRGVYGYTF.

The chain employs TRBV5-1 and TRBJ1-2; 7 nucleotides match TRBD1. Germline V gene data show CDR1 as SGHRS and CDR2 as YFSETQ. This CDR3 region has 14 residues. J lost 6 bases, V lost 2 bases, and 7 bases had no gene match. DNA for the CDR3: TGCGCCAGCAGCTTAAAGACAGGGCTTGATGGCTACACCTTC. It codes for CASSLKTGLDGYTF. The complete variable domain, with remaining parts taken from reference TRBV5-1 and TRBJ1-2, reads KAGVTQTPRYLIKTRGQQVTLSCSPISGHRSVSWYQQTPGQGLQFLFEYFSETQRNKGNFPGRFSGRQFSNSRSEMNVSTLELGDSALYLCASSLKTGLDGYTFGSGTRLTVV.

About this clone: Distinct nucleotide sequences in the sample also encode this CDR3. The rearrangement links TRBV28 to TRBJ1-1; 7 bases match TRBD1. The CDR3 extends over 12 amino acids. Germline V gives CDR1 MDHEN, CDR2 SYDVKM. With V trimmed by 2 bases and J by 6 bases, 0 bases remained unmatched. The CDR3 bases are TGTGCCAGCAGTTTAGGGACAGCTGAAGCTTTCTTT. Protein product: CASSLGTAEAFF.

CDR3 in amino acids: CASSQGLWTENTEAFF. In DNA, the CDR3 is TGCGCCAGCAGCCAAGGTTTGTGGACAGAGAACACTGAAGCTTTCTTT. This rearrangement joins TRBV4-3 to TRBJ1-1; tentatively, D is TRBD1 (6 bases). The CDR3 length is 16 residues. Deletions cut 1 base from V and 1 base from J, with 13 bases between. CDR1 is LGHNA and CDR2 is YSLEER in the germline V gene.

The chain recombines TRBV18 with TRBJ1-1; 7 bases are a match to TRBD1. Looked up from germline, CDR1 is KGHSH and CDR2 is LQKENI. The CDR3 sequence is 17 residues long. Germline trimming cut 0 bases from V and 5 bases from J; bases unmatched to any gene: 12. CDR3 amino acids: CASSPPTGHRGGTEAFF. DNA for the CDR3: TGTGCCAGCTCACCACCTACCGGACACAGGGGTGGAACTGAAGCTTTCTTT.

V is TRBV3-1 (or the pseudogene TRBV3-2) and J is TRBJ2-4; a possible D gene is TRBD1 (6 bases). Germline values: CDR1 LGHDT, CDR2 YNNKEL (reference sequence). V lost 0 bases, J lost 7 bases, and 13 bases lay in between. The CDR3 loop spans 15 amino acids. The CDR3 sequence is CASSQDSMRGNIQYF. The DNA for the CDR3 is TGTGCCAGCAGCCAAGATTCGATGAGGGGGAACATTCAGTACTTC.

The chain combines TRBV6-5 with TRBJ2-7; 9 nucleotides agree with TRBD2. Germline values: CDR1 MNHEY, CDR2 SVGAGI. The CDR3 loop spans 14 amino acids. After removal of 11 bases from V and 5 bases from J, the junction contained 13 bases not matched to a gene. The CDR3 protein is CARGGAGGIHEQYF. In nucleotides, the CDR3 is TGTGCCCGCGGGGGGGCCGGGGGGATACACGAGCAGTACTTC.

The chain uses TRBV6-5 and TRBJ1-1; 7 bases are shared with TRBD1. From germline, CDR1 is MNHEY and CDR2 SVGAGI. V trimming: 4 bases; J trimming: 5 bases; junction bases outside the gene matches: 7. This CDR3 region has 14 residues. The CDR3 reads CASSSEGARTEAFF. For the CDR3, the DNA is TGTGCCAGCAGTTCCGAGGGGGCCCGGACTGAAGCTTTCTTT.

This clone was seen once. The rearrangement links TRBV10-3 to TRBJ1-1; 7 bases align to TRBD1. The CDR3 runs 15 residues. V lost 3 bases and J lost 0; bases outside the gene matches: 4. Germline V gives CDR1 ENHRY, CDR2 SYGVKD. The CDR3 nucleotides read TGTGCCATCAGTGAACCGGGACAGTTGAACACTGAAGCTTTCTTT. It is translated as CAISEPGQLNTEAFF.

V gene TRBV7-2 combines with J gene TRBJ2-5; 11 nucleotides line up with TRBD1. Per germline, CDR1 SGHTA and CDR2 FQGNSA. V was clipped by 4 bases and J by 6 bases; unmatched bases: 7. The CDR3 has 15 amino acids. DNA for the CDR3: TGTGCCAGCAGCTCGTGGACAGGGGGCGCCAAGACCCAGTACTTC. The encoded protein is CASSSWTGGAKTQYF.

The CDR3 DNA reads TGTGCCAGCAGCCGCGGCTCTGGGGCCAACGTCCTGACTTTC. This codes for CASSRGSGANVLTF. The chain couples TRBV7-9 to TRBJ2-6; D ambiguous. The V gene's germline CDR1 is SEHNR and CDR2 FQNEAQ (reference sequence). CDR3 length: 14 residues. V was trimmed by 5 bases and J by 0 bases, leaving 5 bases between them.

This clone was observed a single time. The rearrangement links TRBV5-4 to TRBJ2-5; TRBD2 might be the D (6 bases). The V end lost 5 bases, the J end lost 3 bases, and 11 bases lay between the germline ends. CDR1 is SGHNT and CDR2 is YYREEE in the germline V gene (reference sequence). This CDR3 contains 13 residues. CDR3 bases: TGTGCCAGCAGGGGGGAGCGGGAAGAGACCCAGTACTTC. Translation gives CASRGEREETQYF.

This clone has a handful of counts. The CDR3 sequence: CASSQELATYGYTF. CDR3 sequence (DNA): TGTGCCAGCAGCCAAGAATTAGCGACCTATGGCTACACCTTC. The chain couples TRBV3-1 (or the pseudogene TRBV3-2) to TRBJ1-2; no clear D. The V gene lost 0 bases and the J gene lost 4 bases, with 9 bases spanning the gap. The germline gives CDR1 LGHDT, CDR2 YNNKEL (reference sequence). The CDR3 runs to 14 residues.

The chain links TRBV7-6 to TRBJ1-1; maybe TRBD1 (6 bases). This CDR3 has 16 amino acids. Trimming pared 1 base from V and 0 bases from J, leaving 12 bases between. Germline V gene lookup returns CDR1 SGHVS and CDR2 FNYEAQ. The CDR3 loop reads CASSLGGGQLNTEAFF. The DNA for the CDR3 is TGTGCCAGCAGCTTAGGAGGAGGACAGTTGAACACTGAAGCTTTCTTT.

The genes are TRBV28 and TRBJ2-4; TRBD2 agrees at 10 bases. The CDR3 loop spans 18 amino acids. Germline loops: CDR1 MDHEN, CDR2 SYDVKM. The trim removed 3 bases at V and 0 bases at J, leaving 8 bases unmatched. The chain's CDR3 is CASSFSRLAGLAKNIQYF. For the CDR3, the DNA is TGTGCCAGCAGTTTTTCCCGACTAGCGGGCTTAGCCAAAAACATTCAGTACTTC.

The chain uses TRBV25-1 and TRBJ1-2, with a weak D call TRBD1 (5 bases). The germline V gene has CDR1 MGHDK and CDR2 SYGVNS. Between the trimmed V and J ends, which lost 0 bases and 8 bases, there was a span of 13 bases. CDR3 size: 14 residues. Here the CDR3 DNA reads TGTGCCAGCAGTGAATACGGCAGGGAAGGGGGCTACACCTTC. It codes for CASSEYGREGGYTF.

CDR3 sequence reads: CASSLADSIYEQYF. The CDR3 DNA reads TGTGCCAGCAGCTTGGCCGACAGCATCTACGAGCAGTACTTC. This chain joins TRBV5-6 and TRBJ2-7, with D possibly TRBD1 on 5 matching bases. V was cut by 0 bases and J by 3 bases, with 10 bases left in between. The CDR3 extends over 14 amino acids. The germline CDR1 and CDR2 sequences are SGHDT and YYEEEE. Together with reference TRBV5-6 and TRBJ2-7, the CDR3 gives the full variable domain: DAGVTQSPTHLIKTRGQQVTLRCSPKSGHDTVSWYQQALGQGPQFIFQYYEEEERQRGNFPDRFSGHQFPNYSSELNVNALLLGDSALYLCASSLADSIYEQYFGPGTRLTVT.

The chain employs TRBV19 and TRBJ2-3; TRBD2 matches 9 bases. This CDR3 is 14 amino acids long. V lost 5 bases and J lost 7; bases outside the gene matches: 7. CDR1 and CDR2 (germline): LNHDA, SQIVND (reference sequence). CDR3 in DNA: TGTGCCAGTAGTCACCAGCGGGAGGACAATACGCAGTATTTT. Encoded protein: CASSHQREDNTQYF.

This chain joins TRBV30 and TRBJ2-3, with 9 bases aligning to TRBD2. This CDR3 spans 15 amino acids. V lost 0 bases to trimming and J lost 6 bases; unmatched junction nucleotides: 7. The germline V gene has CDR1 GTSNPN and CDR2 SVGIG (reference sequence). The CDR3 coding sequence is TGTGCCTGGAGTGTGTTAGCGGGAGTGTCTGATACGCAGTATTTT. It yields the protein CAWSVLAGVSDTQYF.

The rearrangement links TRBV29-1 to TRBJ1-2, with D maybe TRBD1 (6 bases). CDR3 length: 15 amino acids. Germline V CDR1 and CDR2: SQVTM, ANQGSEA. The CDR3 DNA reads TGCACCATAGATGATAGGGGGACCTCTAACTATGGCTACACCTTC. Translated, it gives CTIDDRGTSNYGYTF.